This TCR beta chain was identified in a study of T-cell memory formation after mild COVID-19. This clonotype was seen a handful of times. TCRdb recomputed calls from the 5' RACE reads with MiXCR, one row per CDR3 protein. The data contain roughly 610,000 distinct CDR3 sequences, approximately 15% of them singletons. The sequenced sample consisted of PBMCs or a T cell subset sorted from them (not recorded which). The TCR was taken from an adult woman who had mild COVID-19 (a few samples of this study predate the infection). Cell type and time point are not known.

CDR3 nucleotides: TGTGCCACCAGACAGGGTGGGGGAAGCTCCTACGAGCAGTACTTC. This encodes CATRQGGGSSYEQYF. The chain has TRBV24-1 and TRBJ2-7; D possibly corresponds to TRBD1 (6 bases). Germline CDR1 and CDR2: KGHDR and SFDVKD. Trimming took 7 bases from V and 0 from J, leaving 15 bases between them. The CDR3 runs to 15 residues.